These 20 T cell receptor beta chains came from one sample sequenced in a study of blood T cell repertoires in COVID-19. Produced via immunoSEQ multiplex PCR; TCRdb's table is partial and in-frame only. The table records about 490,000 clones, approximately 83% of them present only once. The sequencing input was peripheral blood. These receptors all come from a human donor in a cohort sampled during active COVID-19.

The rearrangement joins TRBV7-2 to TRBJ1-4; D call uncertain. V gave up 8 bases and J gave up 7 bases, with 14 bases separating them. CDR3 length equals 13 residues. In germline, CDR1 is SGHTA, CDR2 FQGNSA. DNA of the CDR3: TGTGCCAGCGGAGCAATCAGAGGTGAAAAACTGTTTTTT. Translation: CASGAIRGEKLFF. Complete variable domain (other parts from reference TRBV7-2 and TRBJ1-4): GAGVSQSPSNKVTEKGKDVELRCDPISGHTALYWYRQSLGQGLEFLIYFQGNSAPDKSGLPSDRFSAERTGGSVSTLTIQRTQQEDSAVYLCASGAIRGEKLFFGSGTQLSVL.

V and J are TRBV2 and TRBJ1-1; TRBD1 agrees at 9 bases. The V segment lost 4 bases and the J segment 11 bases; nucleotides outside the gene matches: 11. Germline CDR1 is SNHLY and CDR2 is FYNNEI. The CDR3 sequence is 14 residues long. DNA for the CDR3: TGTGCCAGCAGTGCGGCTACAGGGGGCGCGGGTGCTTTCTTT. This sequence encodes CASSAATGGAGAFF.

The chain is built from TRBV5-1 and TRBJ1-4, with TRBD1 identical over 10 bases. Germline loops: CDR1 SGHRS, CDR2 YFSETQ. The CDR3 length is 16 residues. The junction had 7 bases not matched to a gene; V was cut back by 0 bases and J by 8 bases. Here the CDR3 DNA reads TGCGCCAGCAGCTTGGCCCGCGGGACAGGGGAAGAAAAACTGTTTTTT. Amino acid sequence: CASSLARGTGEEKLFF.

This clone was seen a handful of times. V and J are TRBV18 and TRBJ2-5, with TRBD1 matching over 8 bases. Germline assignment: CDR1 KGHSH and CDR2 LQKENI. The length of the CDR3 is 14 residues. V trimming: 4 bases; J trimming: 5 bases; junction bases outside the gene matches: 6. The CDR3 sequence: CASSLRTGSETQYF. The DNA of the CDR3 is TGTGCCAGCTCACTAAGGACAGGGTCTGAGACCCAGTACTTC.

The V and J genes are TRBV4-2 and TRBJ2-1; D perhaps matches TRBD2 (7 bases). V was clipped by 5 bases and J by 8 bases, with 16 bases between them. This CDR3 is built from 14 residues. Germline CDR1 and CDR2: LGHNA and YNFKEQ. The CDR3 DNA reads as TGTGCCAGCAGCTGGGGGGGCCGATCCGATGAGCAGTTCTTC. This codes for CASSWGGRSDEQFF.

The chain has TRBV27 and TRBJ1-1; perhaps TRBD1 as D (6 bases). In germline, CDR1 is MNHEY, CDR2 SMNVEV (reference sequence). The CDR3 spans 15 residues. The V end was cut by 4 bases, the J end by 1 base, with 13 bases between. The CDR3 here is CASSWAVGANTEAFF. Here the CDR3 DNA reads TGTGCCAGCAGTTGGGCAGTGGGGGCGAACACTGAAGCTTTCTTT.

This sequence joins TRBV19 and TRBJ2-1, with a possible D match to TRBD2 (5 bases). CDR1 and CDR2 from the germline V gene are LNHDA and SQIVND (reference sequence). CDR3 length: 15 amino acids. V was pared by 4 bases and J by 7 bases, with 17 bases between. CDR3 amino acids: CASSTILGSGNEQFF. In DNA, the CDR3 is TGTGCCAGTAGTACCATTCTAGGGTCGGGGAATGAGCAGTTCTTC.

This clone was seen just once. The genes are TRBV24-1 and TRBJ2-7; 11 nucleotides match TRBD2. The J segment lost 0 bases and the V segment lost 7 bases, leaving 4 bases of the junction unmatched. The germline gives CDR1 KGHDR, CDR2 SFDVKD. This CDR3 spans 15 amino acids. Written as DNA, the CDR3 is TGTGCCACCAGCCCTAGCGGGAGGCTCTCCTACGAGCAGTACTTC. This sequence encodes CATSPSGRLSYEQYF.

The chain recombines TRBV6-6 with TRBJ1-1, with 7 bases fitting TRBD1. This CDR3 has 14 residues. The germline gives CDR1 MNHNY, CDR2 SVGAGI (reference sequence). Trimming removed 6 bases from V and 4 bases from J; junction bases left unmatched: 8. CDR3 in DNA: TGTGCCAGCAGAGCGACAGGGTCAATCACTGAAGCTTTCTTT. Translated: CASRATGSITEAFF.

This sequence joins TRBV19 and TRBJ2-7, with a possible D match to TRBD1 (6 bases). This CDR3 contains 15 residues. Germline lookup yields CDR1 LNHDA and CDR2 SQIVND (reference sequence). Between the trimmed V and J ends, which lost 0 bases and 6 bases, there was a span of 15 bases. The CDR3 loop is CASSIDRRQEGEQYF. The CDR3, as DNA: TGTGCCAGTAGTATAGATAGGCGACAGGAAGGCGAGCAGTACTTC.

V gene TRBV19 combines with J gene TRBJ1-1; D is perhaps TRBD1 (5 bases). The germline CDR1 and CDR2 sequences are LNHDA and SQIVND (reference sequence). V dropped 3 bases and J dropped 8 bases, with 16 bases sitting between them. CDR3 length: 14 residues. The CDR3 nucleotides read TGTGCCAGTAGTATCGGACAACCTCTGGGAGAAGCTTTCTTT. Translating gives CASSIGQPLGEAFF. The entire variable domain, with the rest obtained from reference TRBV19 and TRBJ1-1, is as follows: DGGITQSPKYLFRKEGQNVTLSCEQNLNHDAMYWYRQDPGQGLRLIYYSQIVNDFQKGDIAEGYSVSREKKESFPLTVTSAQKNPTAFYLCASSIGQPLGEAFFGQGTRLTVV.

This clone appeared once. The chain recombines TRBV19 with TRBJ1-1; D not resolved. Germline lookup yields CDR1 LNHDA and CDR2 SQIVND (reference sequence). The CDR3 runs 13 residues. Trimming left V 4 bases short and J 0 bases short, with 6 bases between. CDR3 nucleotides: TGTGCCAGTAGTAGATCAGTGAACACTGAAGCTTTCTTT. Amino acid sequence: CASSRSVNTEAFF.

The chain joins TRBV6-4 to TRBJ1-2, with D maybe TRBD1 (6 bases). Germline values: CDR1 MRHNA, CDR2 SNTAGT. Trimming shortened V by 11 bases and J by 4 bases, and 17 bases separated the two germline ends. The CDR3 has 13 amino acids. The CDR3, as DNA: TGTGCCGTACTGGGCAGGGGACCCTATGGCTACACCTTC. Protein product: CAVLGRGPYGYTF.

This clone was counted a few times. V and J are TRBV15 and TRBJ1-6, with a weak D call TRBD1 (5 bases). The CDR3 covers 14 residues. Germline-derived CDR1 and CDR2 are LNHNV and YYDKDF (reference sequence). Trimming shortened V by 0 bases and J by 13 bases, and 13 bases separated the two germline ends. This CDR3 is CATSRDGAGRPLHF. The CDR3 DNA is TGTGCCACCAGCAGAGATGGGGCGGGGAGGCCCCTCCACTTT.

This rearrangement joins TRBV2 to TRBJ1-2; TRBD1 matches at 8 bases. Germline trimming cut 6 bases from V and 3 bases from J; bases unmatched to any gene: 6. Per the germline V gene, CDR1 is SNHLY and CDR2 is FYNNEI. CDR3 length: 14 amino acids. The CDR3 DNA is TGTGCCAGCAGAAAGGCAGGGGGCTACTATGGCTACACCTTC. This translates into CASRKAGGYYGYTF. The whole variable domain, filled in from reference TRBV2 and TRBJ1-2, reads EPEVTQTPSHQVTQMGQEVILRCVPISNHLYFYWYRQILGQKVEFLVSFYNNEISEKSEIFDDQFSVERPDGSNFTLKIRSTKLEDSAMYFCASRKAGGYYGYTFGSGTRLTVV.

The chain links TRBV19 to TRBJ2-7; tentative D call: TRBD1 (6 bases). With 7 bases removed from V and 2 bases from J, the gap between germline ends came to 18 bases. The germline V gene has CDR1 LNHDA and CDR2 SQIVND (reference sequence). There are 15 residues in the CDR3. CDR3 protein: CASTGGQMGAYEQYF. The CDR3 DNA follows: TGTGCCAGTACTGGAGGACAGATGGGAGCCTACGAGCAGTACTTC.

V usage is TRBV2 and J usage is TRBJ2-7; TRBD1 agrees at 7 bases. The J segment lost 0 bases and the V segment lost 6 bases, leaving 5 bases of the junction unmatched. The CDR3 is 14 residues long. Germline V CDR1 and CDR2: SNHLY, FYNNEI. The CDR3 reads CASRQQGSSYEQYF. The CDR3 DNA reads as TGTGCCAGCAGACAACAGGGGAGCTCCTACGAGCAGTACTTC.

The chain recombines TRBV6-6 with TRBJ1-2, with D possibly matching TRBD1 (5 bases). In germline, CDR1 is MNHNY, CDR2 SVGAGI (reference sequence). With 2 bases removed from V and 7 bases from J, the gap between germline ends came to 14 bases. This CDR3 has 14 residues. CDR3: CASSYLVGGTGYTF. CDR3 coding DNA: TGTGCCAGCAGTTACCTCGTGGGGGGGACTGGCTACACCTTC.

Written as DNA, the CDR3 is TGTGCCAGCAGTTTTGGCGCGACAGCTCCTAACGAGCAGTACTTC. It translates to CASSFGATAPNEQYF. This rearrangement joins TRBV28 to TRBJ2-7; tentatively, D is TRBD1 (5 bases). Germline V gene lookup returns CDR1 MDHEN and CDR2 SYDVKM. CDR3 length: 15 amino acids. V shed 3 bases and J shed 5 bases, with 17 bases lying between them.

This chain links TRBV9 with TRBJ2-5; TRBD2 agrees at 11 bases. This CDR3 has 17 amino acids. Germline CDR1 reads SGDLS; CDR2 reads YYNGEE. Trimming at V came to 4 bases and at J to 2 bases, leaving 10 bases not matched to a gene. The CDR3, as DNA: TGTGCCAGCAGCCCAGAGGTAGCGGGAGGGGGTCAAGAGACCCAGTACTTC. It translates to CASSPEVAGGGQETQYF.